The text below deals with one T cell receptor (beta chain). Its antigen is currently unknown. Memory CD4+ T cells were sorted as CD4+CD45RO+CD25- cells. The CDR3 is 13 residues long. Germline CDR1 MDHEN, CDR2 SYDVKM. The ends were cut back, 6 bases at V and 8 bases at J, with 13 bases in the middle. Study results and limitations: Larger-cohort validation covered only one TCR beta V-J rearrangement.

Constant-region reverse primers amplified full-length variable regions, followed by semi-nested Nested Universal Primer A PCR. TCRdb itself ran the 5' RACE reads through MiXCR, one entry per CDR3 protein. The sample has approximately 53,000 distinct CDR3 sequences, about 28% seen once. The sequenced sample consisted of tumor-infiltrating memory CD4+ T cells sorted from the breast tumor. The sample's subset: memory CD4+ T cells, CD4+CD45RO+CD25-. The V and J genes are TRBV28 and TRBJ2-2; D perhaps matches TRBD2 (5 bases). The sequence came from a female donor with breast cancer. CDR3: CASREGLWGELFF. CDR3 nucleotide sequence: TGTGCCAGCAGGGAAGGACTTTGGGGGGAGCTGTTTTTT.